The text below deals with one TCR beta chain. The germline V gene has CDR1 SGHTA and CDR2 FQGNSA. CDR3 size: 17 residues. J gave up 3 bases and V 1 base, and 10 bases lay outside the gene matches. Original processing methods: Amplification of reference gene primers was used by the study to estimate nucleated cell counts. The method was immunoSEQ multiplex PCR; TCRdb's version includes in-frame clones alone and lacks a portion of them. The V and J calls and clone size are taken from that table; D and trimming were inferred from the DNA. Of 62,000 or so clones detected, around 90% appear once; the ten largest clones hold approximately 4.3%. This sample is part of a study of blood T cell repertoires in COVID-19.

This chain uses TRBV7-2 with TRBJ2-7; TRBD2 matches at 9 bases. Sample: peripheral blood. The TCR sequence derives from a human donor in a cohort sampled during active COVID-19. As DNA, the CDR3 is TGTGCCAGCAGCTTAGTAGGGAGCGGGACTAGCATCTACGAGCAGTACTTC. Translating it yields CASSLVGSGTSIYEQYF.